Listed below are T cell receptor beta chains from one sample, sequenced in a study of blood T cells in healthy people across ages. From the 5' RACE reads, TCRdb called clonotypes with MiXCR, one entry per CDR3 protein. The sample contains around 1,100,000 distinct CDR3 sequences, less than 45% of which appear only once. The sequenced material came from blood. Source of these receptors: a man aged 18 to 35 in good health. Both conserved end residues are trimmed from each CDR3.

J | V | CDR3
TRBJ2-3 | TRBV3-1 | ASSRTSGGAVADTQY
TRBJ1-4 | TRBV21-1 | ASSKVCQGPTNEKLF
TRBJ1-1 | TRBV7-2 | ASSLGSGLSNTEAF
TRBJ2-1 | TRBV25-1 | ASEQGRDEQF
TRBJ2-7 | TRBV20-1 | NASPAGDGNEQY
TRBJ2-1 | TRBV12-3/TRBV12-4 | ASTGLAGGPNIYNEQF
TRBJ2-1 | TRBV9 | ASSAATGVNEQF
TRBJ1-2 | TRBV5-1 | ASSLAQGSSYGYT
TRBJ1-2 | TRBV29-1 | SVEEGTGFSSYGYT
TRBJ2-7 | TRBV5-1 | ASSLGGYGYEQY
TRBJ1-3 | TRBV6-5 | ASSYSKKVDGNTIY
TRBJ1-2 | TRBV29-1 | SVQRTGGNYGYT
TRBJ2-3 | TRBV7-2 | ASSGRTRPDTQY
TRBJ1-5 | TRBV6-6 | ASTSGTYQPQH
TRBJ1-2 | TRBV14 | ASSPRDRTFYGYT
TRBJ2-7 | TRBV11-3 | ASSLDGGEQY
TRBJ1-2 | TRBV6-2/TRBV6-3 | ASSYPWTFTGYT
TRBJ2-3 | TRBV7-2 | ASSRDPGGSGADTQY
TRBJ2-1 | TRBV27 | ASSLVRDRNEQF
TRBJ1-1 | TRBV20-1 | SARDNRGMNTEAF
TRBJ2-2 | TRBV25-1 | ASSELSQGDTGELF
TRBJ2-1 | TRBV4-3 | ASSQDLLGTGSQVSYEQF
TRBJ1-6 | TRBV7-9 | ASSLVQGDSPLH
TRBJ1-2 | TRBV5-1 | ASSFTGDRNYGYT
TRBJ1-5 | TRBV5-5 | ASRDRSDSNQPQH
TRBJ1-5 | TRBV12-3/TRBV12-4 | ASSFSAEPQH
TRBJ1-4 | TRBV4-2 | ASSPLGEDGSEKLF
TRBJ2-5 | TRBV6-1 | ASRLGLSQETQY
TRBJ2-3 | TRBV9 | ASSPSVDRTDTQY
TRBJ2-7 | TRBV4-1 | ASSQERKGSYEQY
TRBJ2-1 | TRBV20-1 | SARDLGQGSYNEQF
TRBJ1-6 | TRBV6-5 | ASSPPGDNSPLH
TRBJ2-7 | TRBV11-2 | ASSPGFTYAQY
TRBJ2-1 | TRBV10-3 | AISERQGAHNEQF
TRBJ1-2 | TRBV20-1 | SAETGQGARRYGYT
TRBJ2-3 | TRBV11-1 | ASSYPGLDADTQY
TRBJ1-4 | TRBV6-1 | ASSVEGNEKLF
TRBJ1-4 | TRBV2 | ASKGQGVEKLF
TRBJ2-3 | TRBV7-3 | ASSLSLGEGDTQY
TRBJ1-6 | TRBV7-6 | ASSLEQGARRGSPLH
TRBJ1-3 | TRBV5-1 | ASSFAPGDGNTIY
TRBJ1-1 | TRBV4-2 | ASSQDQAGAEAF